The clone carrying this TCR beta chain was counted once. Germline lookup yields CDR1 MNHEY and CDR2 SMNVEV (reference sequence). The CDR3 length is 15 residues. V shed 5 bases, J shed 4 bases, and the junction held 9 bases outside the gene matches. The sample comes from a study of blood T cell repertoires in COVID-19. Overall study context: Researchers got acute and convalescent COVID-19 samples from the United States, Italy and Spain. In each case, the material was cDNA or gDNA derived from T cells, B-cell-depleted T cells, or PBMCs.

Original processing methods: Researchers report that nucleated cell counts were estimated from reference gene primer amplification. Sequencing was performed with immunoSEQ multiplex PCR; in TCRdb, only in-frame clones are kept and a portion is missing. D and trimming were read from the DNA, whereas the V and J calls and clone size are those reported in that table. The top ten clones hold 6% to 7.5% of a sample with tens of thousands of clones, about 87% of them seen once. The chain couples TRBV27 to TRBJ1-2, with 8 positions matching TRBD1. Sequencing used peripheral blood. The receptor comes from an elderly woman with acute or convalescent COVID-19. The CDR3 nucleotides are TGTGCCAGCAGTCCCCAACAGGGGGGATCCTATGGCTACACCTTC. Translated: CASSPQQGGSYGYTF.